This T cell receptor beta chain was sequenced during a study of blood T cells in healthy people across ages. This clonotype was recorded a few times. Primers used in a second PCR of about 7 to 12 cycles were a sample-barcoded 5' primer and a J-beta primer mix. One entry per CDR3 protein, called by TCRdb with MiXCR from the 5' RACE reads. The table includes 800,000 to 1,300,000 distinct CDR3 sequences, around 25% detected once. Total RNA extraction produced at least 5 micrograms (per sample) for the study. These data were also reused for a study on T cells of mothers and their children.

Sequences were obtained from blood. This TCR was recovered from a girl aged 2 to 9 in good health.

DNA of the CDR3: TGTGCTAGTGGTTTGTACAATAATGCAGGAGAACTGTTTTTT. It encodes CASGLYNNAGELFF. The chain recombines TRBV12-5 with TRBJ1-4, with no clear D. Trimming took 2 bases from V and 12 from J, leaving 16 bases between them. The CDR3 totals 14 residues. Looked up from germline, CDR1 is LGHNT and CDR2 is FRNRAP.